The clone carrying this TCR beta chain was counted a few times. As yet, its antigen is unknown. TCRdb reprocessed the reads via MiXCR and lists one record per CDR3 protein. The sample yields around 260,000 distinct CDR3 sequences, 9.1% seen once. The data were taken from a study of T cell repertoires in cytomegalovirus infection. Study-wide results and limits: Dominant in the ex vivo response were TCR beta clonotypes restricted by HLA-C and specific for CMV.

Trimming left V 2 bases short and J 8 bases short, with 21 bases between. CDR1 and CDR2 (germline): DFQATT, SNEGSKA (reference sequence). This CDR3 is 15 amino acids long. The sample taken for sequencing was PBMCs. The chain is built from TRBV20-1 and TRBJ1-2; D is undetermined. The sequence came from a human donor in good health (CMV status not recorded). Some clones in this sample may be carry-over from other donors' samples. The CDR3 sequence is CSARPPEGGSKGYTF. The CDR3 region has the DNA TGCAGTGCTAGACCCCCCGAGGGCGGGTCAAAGGGCTACACCTTC.